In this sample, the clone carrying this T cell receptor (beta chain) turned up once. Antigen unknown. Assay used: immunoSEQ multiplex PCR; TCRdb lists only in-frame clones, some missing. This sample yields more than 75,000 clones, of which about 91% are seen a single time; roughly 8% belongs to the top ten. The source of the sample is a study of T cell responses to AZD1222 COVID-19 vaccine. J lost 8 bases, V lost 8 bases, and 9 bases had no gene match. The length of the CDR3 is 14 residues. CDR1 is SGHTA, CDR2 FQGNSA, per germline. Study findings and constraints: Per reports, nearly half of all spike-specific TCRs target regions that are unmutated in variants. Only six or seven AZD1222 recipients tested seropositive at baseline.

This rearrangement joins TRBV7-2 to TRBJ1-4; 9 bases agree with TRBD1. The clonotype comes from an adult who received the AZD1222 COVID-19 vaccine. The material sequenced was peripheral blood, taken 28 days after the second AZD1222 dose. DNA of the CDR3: TGTGCCAGCTGCCGGGACAGGGCGGACGAAAAACTGTTTTTT. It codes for CASCRDRADEKLFF.